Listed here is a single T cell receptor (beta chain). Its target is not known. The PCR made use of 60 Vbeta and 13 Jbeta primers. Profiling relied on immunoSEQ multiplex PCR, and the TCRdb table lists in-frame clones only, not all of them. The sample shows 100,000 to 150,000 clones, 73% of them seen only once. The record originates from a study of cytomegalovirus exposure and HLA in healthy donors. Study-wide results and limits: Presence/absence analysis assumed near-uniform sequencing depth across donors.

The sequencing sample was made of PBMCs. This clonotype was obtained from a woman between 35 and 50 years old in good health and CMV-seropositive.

As DNA, the CDR3 is TGTGCCAGCAGTGCATACATCCGGGACAGAAACTATGGCTACACCTTC. This sequence encodes CASSAYIRDRNYGYTF. The V and J genes are TRBV2 and TRBJ1-2, with 7 bases identical to TRBD1. This CDR3 has 16 amino acids. The V segment lost 4 bases and the J segment 2 bases; nucleotides outside the gene matches: 10. The germline gives CDR1 SNHLY, CDR2 FYNNEI.